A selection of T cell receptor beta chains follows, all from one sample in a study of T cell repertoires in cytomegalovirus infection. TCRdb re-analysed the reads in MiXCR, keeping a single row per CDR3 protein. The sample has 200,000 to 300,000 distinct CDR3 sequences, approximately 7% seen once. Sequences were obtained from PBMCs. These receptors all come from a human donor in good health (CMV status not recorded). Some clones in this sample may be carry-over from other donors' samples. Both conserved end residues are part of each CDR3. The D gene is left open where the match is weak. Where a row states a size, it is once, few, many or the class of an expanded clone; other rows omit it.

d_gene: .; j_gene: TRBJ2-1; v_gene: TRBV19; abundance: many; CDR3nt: TGTGCCAGTAGCCCCAGGGGTGGGAATGAGCAGTTCTTC; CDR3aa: CASSPRGGNEQFF
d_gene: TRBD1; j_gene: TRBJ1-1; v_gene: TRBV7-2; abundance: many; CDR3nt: TGTGCCAGCAGCCCGTCCAGGGGGACCACTGAAGCTTTCTTT; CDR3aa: CASSPSRGTTEAFF
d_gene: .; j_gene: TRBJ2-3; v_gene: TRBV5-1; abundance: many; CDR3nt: TGCGCCAGCGCCCGTGTGGGGGCAAGCACAGATACGCAGTATTTT; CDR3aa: CASARVGASTDTQYF
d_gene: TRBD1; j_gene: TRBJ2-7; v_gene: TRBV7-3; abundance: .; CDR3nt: TGTGCCAGCAGCTCGACAGGGGGCATGTACGAGCAGTACTTC; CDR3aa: CASSSTGGMYEQYF
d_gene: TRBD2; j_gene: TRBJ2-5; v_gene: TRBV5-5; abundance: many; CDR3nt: TGTGCCAGCAGCAATTCTCTAGCGGGGGGGTTAGAGACCCAGTACTTC; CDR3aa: CASSNSLAGGLETQYF
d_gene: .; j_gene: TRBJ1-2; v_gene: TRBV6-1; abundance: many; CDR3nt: TGTGCCAGCAGTGTGGGACAAGAACTCTATGGCTACACCTTC; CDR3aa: CASSVGQELYGYTF
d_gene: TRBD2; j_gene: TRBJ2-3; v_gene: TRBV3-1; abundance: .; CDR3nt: TGTGCCAGCGAACCGGGACTAGGAGACACAGATACGCAGTATTTT; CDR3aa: CASEPGLGDTDTQYF
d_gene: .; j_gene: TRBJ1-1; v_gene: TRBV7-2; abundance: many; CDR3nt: TGTGCCAGCAGCGGGGGCCCTATGAACACTGAAGCTTTCTTT; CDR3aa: CASSGGPMNTEAFF
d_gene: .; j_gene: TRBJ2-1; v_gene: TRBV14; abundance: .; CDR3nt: TGTGCCAGCAGCCAAGGGGTACAGAGCTACAATGAGCAGTTCTTC; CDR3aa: CASSQGVQSYNEQFF
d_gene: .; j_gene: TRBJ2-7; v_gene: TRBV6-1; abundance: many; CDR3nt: TGTGCCAGCAGAATCACAGGGTTTGACTACGAGCAGTACTTC; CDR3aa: CASRITGFDYEQYF
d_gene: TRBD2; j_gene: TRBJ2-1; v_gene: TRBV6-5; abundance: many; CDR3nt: TGTGCCAGCAGCCCTGGGGGAGGGGTGGGGCATGAGCAGTTCTTC; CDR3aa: CASSPGGGVGHEQFF
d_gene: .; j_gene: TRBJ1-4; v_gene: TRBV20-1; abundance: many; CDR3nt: TGCAGTGCTTGGACAGTAGGGGGGGAAAAACTGTTTTTT; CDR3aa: CSAWTVGGEKLFF
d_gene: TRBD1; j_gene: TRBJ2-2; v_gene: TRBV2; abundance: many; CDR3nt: TGTGCCAGCACCTGGGACAGGGCCACCGGGGAGCTGTTTTTT; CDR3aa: CASTWDRATGELFF
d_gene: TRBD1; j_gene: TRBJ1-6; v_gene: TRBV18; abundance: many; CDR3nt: TGTGCCAGCTCACCAGCCGGGACAGGGGGCGTCTCACCCCTCCACTTT; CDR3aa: CASSPAGTGGVSPLHF
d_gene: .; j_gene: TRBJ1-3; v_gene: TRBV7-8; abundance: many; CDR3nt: TGTGCCAGCAGCCCCGCGGTGGGATCGAAGTTAGGAAACACCATATATTTT; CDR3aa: CASSPAVGSKLGNTIYF
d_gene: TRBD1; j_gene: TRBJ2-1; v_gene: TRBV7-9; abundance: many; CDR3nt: TGTGCCACTTTTCCCTGGAGGACAGGTATAGACAATGAGCAGTTCTTC; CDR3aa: CATFPWRTGIDNEQFF
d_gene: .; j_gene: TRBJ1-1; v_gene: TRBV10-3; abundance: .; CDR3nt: TGTGCCATCACCGCGGAGTCCCCAAACACTGAAGCTTTCTTT; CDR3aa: CAITAESPNTEAFF
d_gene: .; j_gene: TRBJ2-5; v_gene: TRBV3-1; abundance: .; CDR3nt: TGTGCCAGCAGCGTCCGATTCCAAGAGACCCAGTACTTC; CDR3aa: CASSVRFQETQYF
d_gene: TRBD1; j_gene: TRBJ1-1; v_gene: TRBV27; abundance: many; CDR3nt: TGTGCCAGCAGTTTCAGGGGGGTGGGGCGTGACACTGAAGCTTTCTTT; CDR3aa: CASSFRGVGRDTEAFF
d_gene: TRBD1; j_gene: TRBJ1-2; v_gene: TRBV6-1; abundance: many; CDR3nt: TGTGCCAGCAGATTTCCGGGACAGGGGGCTCTCTATGGCTACACCTTC; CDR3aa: CASRFPGQGALYGYTF
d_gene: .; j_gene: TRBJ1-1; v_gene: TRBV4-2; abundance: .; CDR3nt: TGTGCCAGCAGCCAAGATTTGGGGAGGGACACTGAAGCTTTCTTT; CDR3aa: CASSQDLGRDTEAFF
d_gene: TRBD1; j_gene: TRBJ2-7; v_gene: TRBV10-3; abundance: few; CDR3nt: TGTGCCATCAGTGTGGGACAGTACGAGCAGTACTTC; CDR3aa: CAISVGQYEQYF
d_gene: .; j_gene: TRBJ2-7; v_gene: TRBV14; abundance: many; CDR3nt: TGTGCCAGCAGCCAAGATGTGTCGGGGACCTACGAGCAGTACTTC; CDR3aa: CASSQDVSGTYEQYF
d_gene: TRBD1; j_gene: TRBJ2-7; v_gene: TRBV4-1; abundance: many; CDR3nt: TGCGCCAGCAGCCAAGATGCAGGACAGGGGTGGGAGCAGTACTTC; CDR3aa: CASSQDAGQGWEQYF
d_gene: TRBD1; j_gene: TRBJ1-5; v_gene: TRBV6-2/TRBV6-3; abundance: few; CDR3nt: TGTGCCAGCAGCTCGGACAGGGGGCGAGGGAATCAGCCCCAGCATTTT; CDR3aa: CASSSDRGRGNQPQHF
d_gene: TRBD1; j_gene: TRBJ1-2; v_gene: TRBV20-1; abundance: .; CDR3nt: TGCAGTGCGCAAGGACAGGAGAGGGGTGGCTACACCTTC; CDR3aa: CSAQGQERGGYTF
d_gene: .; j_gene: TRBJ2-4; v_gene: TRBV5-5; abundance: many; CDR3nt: TGTGCCAGCAGCTCCGGGACACAACTAGCCAAAAACATTCAGTACTTC; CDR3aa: CASSSGTQLAKNIQYF
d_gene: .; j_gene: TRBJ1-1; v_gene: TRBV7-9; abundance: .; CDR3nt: TGTGCCAGCAGCTCGACGACCCAGGGGAACACTGAAGCTTTCTTT; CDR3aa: CASSSTTQGNTEAFF
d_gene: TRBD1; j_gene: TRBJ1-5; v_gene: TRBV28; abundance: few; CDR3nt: TGTGCCAGCAGTTCCTTGACAGGGAGCAATCAGCCCCAGCATTTT; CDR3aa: CASSSLTGSNQPQHF
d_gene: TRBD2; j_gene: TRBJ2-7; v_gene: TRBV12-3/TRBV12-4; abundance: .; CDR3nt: TGTGCCAGCCGCCGTAATCTAGCGGGAGTTCGGCAGTACTTC; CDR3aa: CASRRNLAGVRQYF
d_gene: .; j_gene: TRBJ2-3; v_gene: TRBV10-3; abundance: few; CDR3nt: TGTGCCATCAATCGCCAGGCGGATGAGGCGCAGTATTTT; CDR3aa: CAINRQADEAQYF
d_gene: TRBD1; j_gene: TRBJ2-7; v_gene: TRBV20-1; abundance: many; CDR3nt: TGCAGTGCTTTTCCGAGGGACAGTACCTACGAGCAGTACTTC; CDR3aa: CSAFPRDSTYEQYF
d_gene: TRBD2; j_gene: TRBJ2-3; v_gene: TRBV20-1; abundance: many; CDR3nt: TGCAGTGCTAGAGATCCCAGCCGGGTGGGGGGGGGCACAGATACGCAGTATTTT; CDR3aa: CSARDPSRVGGGTDTQYF
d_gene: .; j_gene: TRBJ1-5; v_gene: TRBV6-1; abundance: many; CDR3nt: TGTGCCAGCAGTGAAGGCTCTCGCAATCAGCCCCAGCATTTT; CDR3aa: CASSEGSRNQPQHF
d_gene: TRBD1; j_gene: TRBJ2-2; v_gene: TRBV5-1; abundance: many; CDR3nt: TGCGCCAGTGGGACAGGGGAACTGAACACCGGGGAGCTGTTTTTT; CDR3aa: CASGTGELNTGELFF
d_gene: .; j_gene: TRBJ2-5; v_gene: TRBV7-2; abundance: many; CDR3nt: TGTGCCAGCAGCTTAACCTCAGGGATGCAAGAGACCCAGTACTTC; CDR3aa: CASSLTSGMQETQYF
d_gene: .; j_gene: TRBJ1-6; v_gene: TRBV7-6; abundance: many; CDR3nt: TGTGCCAGCAGCTTATCGTCGGAACTCTCCTATAATTCACCCCTCCACTTT; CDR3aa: CASSLSSELSYNSPLHF
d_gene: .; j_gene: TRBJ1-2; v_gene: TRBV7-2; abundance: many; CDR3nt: TGTGCCAGCAGCCTCCTGATCAACTATGGCTACACCTTC; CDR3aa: CASSLLINYGYTF
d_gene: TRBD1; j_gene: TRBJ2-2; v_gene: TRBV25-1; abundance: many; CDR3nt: TGTGCCAGCAGGACAGGGGACGCCGGGGAGCTGTTTTTT; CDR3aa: CASRTGDAGELFF
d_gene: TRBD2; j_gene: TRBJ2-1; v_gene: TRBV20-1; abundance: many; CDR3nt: TGCAGTGCTAGTTTGGTAGCGGGGAATGAGCAGTTCTTC; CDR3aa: CSASLVAGNEQFF
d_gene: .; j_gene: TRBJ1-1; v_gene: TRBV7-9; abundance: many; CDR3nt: TGTGCCAGCAGCTTACACGAGCTGAACACTGAAGCTTTCTTT; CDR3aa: CASSLHELNTEAFF
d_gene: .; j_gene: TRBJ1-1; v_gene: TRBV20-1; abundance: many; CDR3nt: TGCAGTGCTAGGATGGGGGGCCGGGACACTGAAGCTTTCTTT; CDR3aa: CSARMGGRDTEAFF
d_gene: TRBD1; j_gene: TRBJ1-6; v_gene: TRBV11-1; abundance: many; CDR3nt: TGTGCCAGCAGGGGGGACAGGCGTAATTCACCCCTCCACTTT; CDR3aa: CASRGDRRNSPLHF
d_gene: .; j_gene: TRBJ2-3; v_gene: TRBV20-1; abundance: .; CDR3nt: TGCAGTGCTAGAGGGCAGGGATCATATACGCAGTATTTT; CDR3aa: CSARGQGSYTQYF
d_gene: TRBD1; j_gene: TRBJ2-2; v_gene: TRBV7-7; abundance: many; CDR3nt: TGTGCCAGCAGCCCCGGACAGGGGGCGTTGGGCACCGGGGAGCTGTTTTTT; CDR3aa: CASSPGQGALGTGELFF
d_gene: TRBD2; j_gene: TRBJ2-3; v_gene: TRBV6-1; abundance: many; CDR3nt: TGTGCCAGCAGTGTCCTTATAGCGGGGTCTAGCACAGATACGCAGTATTTT; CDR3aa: CASSVLIAGSSTDTQYF
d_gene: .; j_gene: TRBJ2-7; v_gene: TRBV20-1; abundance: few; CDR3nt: TGCAGTGCTAGAGGAGGGAGTTTTTCCTACGAGCAGTACTTC; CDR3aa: CSARGGSFSYEQYF
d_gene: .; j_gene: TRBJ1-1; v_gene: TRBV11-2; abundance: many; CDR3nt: TGTGCCAGCAGCCCTACCTCCCGGTGGCAACCCAACACTGAAGCTTTCTTT; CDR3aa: CASSPTSRWQPNTEAFF
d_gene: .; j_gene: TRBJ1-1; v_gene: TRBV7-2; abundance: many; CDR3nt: TGTGCCAGCAAAACTAACTGGGGCGACGCTGAAGCTTTCTTT; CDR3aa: CASKTNWGDAEAFF
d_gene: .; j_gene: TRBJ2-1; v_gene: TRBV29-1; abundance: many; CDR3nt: TGCAGCGTTGAGGAGAGCTCCTACAATGAGCAGTTCTTC; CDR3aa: CSVEESSYNEQFF
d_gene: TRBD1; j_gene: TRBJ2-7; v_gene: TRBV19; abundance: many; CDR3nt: TGTGCCAGTAGCCGCGACAGGGGTTCAGACGAGCAGTACTTC; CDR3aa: CASSRDRGSDEQYF